This is a list of T cell receptor beta chains from one sample in a study of immune evolution from preneoplasia to lung adenocarcinoma. The repertoire was sequenced with immunoSEQ multiplex PCR; TCRdb's copy has only in-frame clones and lacks some. The table includes 9,500 or so clones, around 82% detected once. Sequenced input: FFPE minimally invasive lung adenocarcinoma tissue. The receptors originated from a person aged 70 to 85 with lung adenocarcinoma. Each CDR3 is given with its conserved first and last residue. A D gene is named only where the DNA matches it firmly. Some rows mark clone size as missing; the rest say once, few, many or name a class of expanded clone.

v_call,j_call,d_call,clone_size,cdr3_nt,cdr3_aa
TRBV11-2,TRBJ2-7,.,.,TGTGCCAGCAGCTTGCTAGCGCACGAGCAGTACTTC,CASSLLAHEQYF
TRBV7-9,TRBJ1-1,TRBD1,.,TGTGCCAGCAGCTTCGGGGACAGGGGATCCACTGAAGCTTTCTTT,CASSFGDRGSTEAFF
TRBV5-1,TRBJ1-1,TRBD1,once,TGCGCCAGCAGCACGACAGGGGGCCGCACTGAAGCTTTCTTT,CASSTTGGRTEAFF
TRBV27,TRBJ2-1,.,.,TGTGCCAGCTTTAAGACTATCAACTACAATGAGCAGTTCTTC,CASFKTINYNEQFF
TRBV7-3,TRBJ1-6,TRBD1,.,TGTGCCAGCAGTTTTGGACAGGCTGGACCCTCACCCCTCCACTTT,CASSFGQAGPSPLHF
TRBV19,TRBJ2-7,.,.,TGTGCCAGTAGTAGAACCGGTCAGGGTACCTACGAGCAGTACTTC,CASSRTGQGTYEQYF
TRBV10-3,TRBJ1-2,.,.,TGTGCCATCAGTGACCAAGGACAGATCAATGGCTACACCTTC,CAISDQGQINGYTF
TRBV18,TRBJ1-3,TRBD1,.,TGTGCCAGCTCACCCGGACAGGCGTCGTATGGAAACACCATATATTTT,CASSPGQASYGNTIYF
TRBV5-6,TRBJ2-7,.,.,TGTGCCAGCAGCGCGGACTACGAGCAGTACTTC,CASSADYEQYF
TRBV1,TRBJ1-1,.,.,TGCACCTTCGGGCCGCCGAACACTGAAGCTTTCTTT,CTFGPPNTEAFF
TRBV6-1,TRBJ2-3,TRBD2,few,TGTGCCAGCAGTGAACTAGCGGGGGGGCCAGATACGCAGTATTTT,CASSELAGGPDTQYF
TRBV27,TRBJ2-5,TRBD1,.,TGTGCCAGCAGTCCCCGGGACAGGGGAGTCGAGACCCAGTACTTC,CASSPRDRGVETQYF
TRBV6-6,TRBJ1-1,.,.,TGTGCCAGCAGGAAGTGGGTCATGAACACTGAAGCTTTCTTT,CASRKWVMNTEAFF
TRBV2,TRBJ1-4,.,.,TGTGCCAGCAAGGAGGAAGAAAAACTGTTTTTT,CASKEEEKLFF
TRBV19,TRBJ1-1,TRBD1,.,TGTGCCAGTAGTACAAGCCAGGACAGGGGGCTTGGAGCTTTCTTT,CASSTSQDRGLGAFF
TRBV7-2,TRBJ1-5,.,.,TGTGCCAGCAGCTTATTTTCCAGGGACCAGCCCCAGCATTTT,CASSLFSRDQPQHF
TRBV7-9,TRBJ1-2,.,.,TGTGCCAGCAGCTTAGCGATCAGGGGCGGCTACACCTTC,CASSLAIRGGYTF
TRBV28,TRBJ2-3,TRBD1,.,TGTGCCAGCAGTTCACAAGCTGGGACAGAACTAACAGATACGCAGTATTTT,CASSSQAGTELTDTQYF
TRBV6-5,TRBJ1-3,TRBD1,few,TGTGCCAGCACCTCGGGACAGCCAGGGGGAAACACCATATATTTT,CASTSGQPGGNTIYF
TRBV7-2,TRBJ2-7,.,.,TGTGCCAGCAGCTTAGATGCTGACTACGAGCAGTACTTC,CASSLDADYEQYF
TRBV6-4,TRBJ1-2,.,.,TGTGCCAGCAGTGACTGGGGCCGTGGCTACACCTTC,CASSDWGRGYTF
TRBV7-6,TRBJ1-2,.,.,TGTGCCAGCAGCCCAGGCATACCCTATGGCTACACCTTC,CASSPGIPYGYTF
TRBV20-1,TRBJ1-2,.,.,TGCAGTGCTAGAGGGACGGTCGGCTACACCTTC,CSARGTVGYTF
TRBV29-1,TRBJ2-3,.,few,TGCAGCGTGGACACAGATACGCAGTATTTT,CSVDTDTQYF
TRBV7-2,TRBJ2-1,.,.,TGTGCCAGCAGCTTAGATAGTGGGGGGTCCTACAATGAGCAGTTCTTC,CASSLDSGGSYNEQFF
TRBV18,TRBJ2-7,.,.,TGTGCCAGCTCACCGCGGCAGGGAGTCTACGAGCAGTACTTC,CASSPRQGVYEQYF
TRBV20-1,TRBJ2-7,.,.,TGCAGTGCTAGAGATACCTACGAGCAGTACTTC,CSARDTYEQYF
TRBV29-1,TRBJ2-7,TRBD1,.,TGCAGCGGATTGGACAGGGGTAAGGTGCAGTACTTC,CSGLDRGKVQYF
TRBV4-2,TRBJ2-1,TRBD2,few,TGTGCCAGCAGCCAAGTCACTAGCGTCAATGAGCAGTTCTTC,CASSQVTSVNEQFF
TRBV14,TRBJ1-1,.,.,TGTGCCAGCAGCCAAGAGGGGCGGACTGAAGCTTTCTTT,CASSQEGRTEAFF
TRBV4-2,TRBJ2-7,.,.,TGTGCCAGCAGCCAAGGTGCACTAGGTTCCGGCGAGCAGTACTTC,CASSQGALGSGEQYF
TRBV19,TRBJ1-2,.,few,TGTGCCAGTAGCCAGGGCTCCCCCAAGGGCTACACCTTC,CASSQGSPKGYTF
TRBV20-1,TRBJ1-2,.,few,TGCAGTGCTTTAGAAGACTATGGCTACACCTTC,CSALEDYGYTF
TRBV4-1,TRBJ2-3,.,.,TGCGCCAGCAGCCAAGAACCCCCCCAACCGGGGGCGAGGGATACGCAGTATTTT,CASSQEPPQPGARDTQYF
TRBV28,TRBJ2-2,TRBD1,.,TGTGCCAGCAGTTTATATCAACAGGGGGGATCGGACACCGGGGAGCTGTTTTTT,CASSLYQQGGSDTGELFF
TRBV29-1,TRBJ1-4,.,.,TGCAGCGTTACCAAGGGGGGGAATGAAAAACTGTTTTTT,CSVTKGGNEKLFF
TRBV7-9,TRBJ1-1,TRBD1,.,TGTGCCAGCAGCAACACAGGGGGCGCGAGAGGATACACTGAAGCTTTCTTT,CASSNTGGARGYTEAFF
TRBV19,TRBJ2-7,.,.,TGTGCCAGTAGCTCGGGGGGCAACGAGCAGTACTTC,CASSSGGNEQYF
TRBV9,TRBJ2-2,.,.,TGTGCCAGCAGCGTATGGGACGGGGAGCTGTTTTTT,CASSVWDGELFF
TRBV7-3,TRBJ1-1,.,.,TGTGCCAGCAGCTCAGGGGAAGGGACTGAAGCTTTCTTT,CASSSGEGTEAFF
TRBV14,TRBJ1-1,.,once,TGTGCCAGCAGCACCCTTTTGGAGACTGAAGCTTTCTTT,CASSTLLETEAFF
TRBV6-5,TRBJ1-3,.,.,TGTGCCAGCAGGCCTATGACCGGAAACACCATATATTTT,CASRPMTGNTIYF
TRBV7-2,TRBJ1-2,.,few,TGTGCCAGCAGCTTAGCCGGGGTCCGGGGCTACACCTTC,CASSLAGVRGYTF
TRBV11-2,TRBJ2-5,TRBD2,.,TGTGCCAGCAGCTTAGCGGGGGGACCTCAAGAGACCCAGTACTTC,CASSLAGGPQETQYF
TRBV19,TRBJ1-2,TRBD1,medium-sized,TGTGCCAGTAGTCGTGGACAGGGAGAGATGCGGCTGGATGGCTACACCTTC,CASSRGQGEMRLDGYTF
TRBV2,TRBJ1-5,.,.,TGTGCCAGCAGTGAAGTGCAGGGTGGACAGCCCCAGCATTTT,CASSEVQGGQPQHF